This TCR beta chain appears in the sequencing data of a study of blood T cell repertoires in COVID-19 (dated by TCRdb to about 2020). For context, the study as a whole: The collaborator samples originated in the United States, Italy and Spain and spanned the acute and convalescent phases of COVID-19. The repertoires were made available in a free public database intended to serve as a resource for research on the immune response to SARS-CoV-2. The material from the prospective study consisted of cDNA or gDNA derived from T cells, B-cell-depleted T cells, or PBMCs. Samples came from the ongoing ImmuneRACE study (first 160 participants) plus 1,254 subjects from 6 global collaborators. Nearly every sample came with metadata listing a de-identified subject ID, COVID-19 status, age in years and sex. Deeply sampled blood TCRbeta repertoires from subjects exposed to, actively infected with, or recovered from COVID-19 were included in the dataset. Where available, HLA class I and class II types were taken from metadata supplied by the sample provider and were not determined by assay-based typing. Findings and caveats that apply to the study as a whole: The amount of clinical and demographic metadata varied by source and participant and was provided uncurated.

TCRbeta CDR3 regions were amplified from genomic DNA using the immunoSEQ Assay, a bias-controlled multiplex PCR. The original methods were these. The number of nucleated cells in each sample was estimated from the amplification of reference gene primers within the assay. To quantify the absolute abundance of each unique TCRbeta CDR3 rearrangement, sequence reads were collapsed and filtered. For each sample, productive Simpson clonality was calculated by taking the square root of Simpson's diversity index across productive rearrangements. TCRdb took this table from immuneACCESS and kept in-frame rearrangements with V and J called. Such tables lack part of the clones; where checked against another copy, unresolved V genes explain under half of the gap, and the rest is unexplained. For V, J and clone size, that table is used; D and trimming come from the DNA. This sample has 300,000 or so clones in its table, and 85% to 90% of those were observed once. The ten largest account for less than 3.5% of the sample.

With regard to this clone: Its antigen remains unidentified. One base away there is no much larger clone; base qualities are not given.

At the junction V is shortened by 4 bases and J by 4 bases, with 19 bases in between. CDR1 SQVTM and CDR2 ANQGSEA were looked up in the germline V gene. Inclusive of the bounding cysteine and phenylalanine, the CDR3 is 15 residues long. This entry keeps only the CDR3 DNA: 45 bases, framed from base 1. At one collaborating source in Seattle, patients were enrolled during active infection and were followed longitudinally through the course of disease. Collaborating institutions collected whole blood in K2EDTA tubes following their own protocols. For TCRbeta analysis, collaborators shipped samples as frozen whole blood, isolated PBMCs, or DNA extracted from either of those sample types.

The V and J segments used are TRBV29-1 and TRBJ1-1, and possibly TRBD1, on 6 matching bases. What was sequenced was peripheral blood. The receptor comes from a young woman with COVID-19, enrolled during active disease. The CDR3 here reads CSVVGGAQGSTEAFF. The nucleotide sequence reads as follows: TGCAGCGTTGTAGGGGGGGCACAAGGGAGCACTGAAGCTTTCTTT.